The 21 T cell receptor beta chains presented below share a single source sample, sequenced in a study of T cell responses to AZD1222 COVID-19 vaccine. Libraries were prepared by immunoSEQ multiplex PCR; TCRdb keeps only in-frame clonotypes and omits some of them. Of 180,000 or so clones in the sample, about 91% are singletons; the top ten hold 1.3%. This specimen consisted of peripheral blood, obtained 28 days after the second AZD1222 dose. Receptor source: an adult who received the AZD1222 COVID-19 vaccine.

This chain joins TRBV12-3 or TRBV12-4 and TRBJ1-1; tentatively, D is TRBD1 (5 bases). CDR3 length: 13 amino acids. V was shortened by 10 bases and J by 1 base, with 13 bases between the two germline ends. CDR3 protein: CATQGRRNTEAFF. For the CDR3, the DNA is TGTGCCACCCAGGGTCGTCGGAACACTGAAGCTTTCTTT.

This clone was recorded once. As DNA, the CDR3 is TGTGCCAGTAGGGATTTCATGAACACTGAAGCTTTCTTT. Its protein is CASRDFMNTEAFF. V gene TRBV19 combines with J gene TRBJ1-1; D not certain. With 6 bases removed from V and 0 bases from J, the gap between germline ends came to 8 bases. The CDR3 totals 13 residues. CDR1 is LNHDA and CDR2 is SQIVND in the germline V gene (reference sequence).

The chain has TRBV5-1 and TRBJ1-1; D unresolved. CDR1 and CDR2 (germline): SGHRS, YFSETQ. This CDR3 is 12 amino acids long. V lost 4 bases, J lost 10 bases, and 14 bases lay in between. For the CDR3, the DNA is TGCGCCAGCAGCGGTCCTGATAAGGGAGCTTTCTTT. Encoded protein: CASSGPDKGAFF. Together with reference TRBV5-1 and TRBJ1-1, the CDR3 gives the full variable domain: KAGVTQTPRYLIKTRGQQVTLSCSPISGHRSVSWYQQTPGQGLQFLFEYFSETQRNKGNFPGRFSGRQFSNSRSEMNVSTLELGDSALYLCASSGPDKGAFFGQGTRLTVV.

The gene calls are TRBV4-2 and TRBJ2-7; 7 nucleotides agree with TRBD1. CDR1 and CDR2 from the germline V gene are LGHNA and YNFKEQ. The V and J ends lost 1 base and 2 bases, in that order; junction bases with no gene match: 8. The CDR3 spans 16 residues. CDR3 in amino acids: CASSQVGRTGAYEQYF. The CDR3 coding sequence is TGTGCCAGCAGCCAAGTCGGCAGGACAGGTGCCTACGAGCAGTACTTC.

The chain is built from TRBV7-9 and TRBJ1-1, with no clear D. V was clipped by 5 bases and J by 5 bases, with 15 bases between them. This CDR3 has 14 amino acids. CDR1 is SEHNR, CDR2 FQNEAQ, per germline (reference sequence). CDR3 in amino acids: CASSGRGKETEAFF. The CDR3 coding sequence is TGTGCCAGCAGCGGTCGCGGAAAGGAGACTGAAGCTTTCTTT.

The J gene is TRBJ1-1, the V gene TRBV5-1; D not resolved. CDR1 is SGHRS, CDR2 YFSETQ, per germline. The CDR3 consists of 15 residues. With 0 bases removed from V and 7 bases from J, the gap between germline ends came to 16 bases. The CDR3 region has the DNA TGCGCCAGCAGCTTGGCGTTGCCCAGTCAAGGTGAAGCTTTCTTT. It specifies CASSLALPSQGEAFF.

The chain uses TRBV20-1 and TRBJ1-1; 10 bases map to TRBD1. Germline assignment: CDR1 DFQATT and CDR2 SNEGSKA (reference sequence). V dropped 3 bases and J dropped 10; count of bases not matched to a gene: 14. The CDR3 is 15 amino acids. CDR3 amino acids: CSASEGPRQGASAFF. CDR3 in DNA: TGCAGTGCTAGTGAGGGCCCAAGACAGGGGGCCTCAGCTTTCTTT.

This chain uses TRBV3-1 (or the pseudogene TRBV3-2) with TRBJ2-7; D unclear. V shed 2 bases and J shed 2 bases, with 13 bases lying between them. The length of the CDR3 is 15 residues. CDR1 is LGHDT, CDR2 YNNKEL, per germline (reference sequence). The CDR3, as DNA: TGTGCCAGCAGCCAACGCGGACCTCGTACCTACGAGCAGTACTTC. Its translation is CASSQRGPRTYEQYF.

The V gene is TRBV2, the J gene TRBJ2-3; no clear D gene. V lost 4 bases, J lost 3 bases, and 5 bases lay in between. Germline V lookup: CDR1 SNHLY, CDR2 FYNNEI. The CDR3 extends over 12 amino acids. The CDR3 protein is CASSARTDTQYF. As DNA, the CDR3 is TGTGCCAGCAGTGCAAGGACAGATACGCAGTATTTT.

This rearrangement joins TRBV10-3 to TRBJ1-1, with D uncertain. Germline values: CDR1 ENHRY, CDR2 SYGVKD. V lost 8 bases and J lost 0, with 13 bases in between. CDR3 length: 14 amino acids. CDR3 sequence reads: CAISVGRLNTEAFF. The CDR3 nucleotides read TGTGCCATCTCCGTAGGCAGGTTGAACACTGAAGCTTTCTTT.

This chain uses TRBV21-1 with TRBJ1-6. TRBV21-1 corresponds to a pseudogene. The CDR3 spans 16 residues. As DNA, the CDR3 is TGTGCCAGCAGCCCGGGAGGGGGCAGACTTAATTCACCCCTCCACTTT. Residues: CASSPGGGRLNSPLHF.

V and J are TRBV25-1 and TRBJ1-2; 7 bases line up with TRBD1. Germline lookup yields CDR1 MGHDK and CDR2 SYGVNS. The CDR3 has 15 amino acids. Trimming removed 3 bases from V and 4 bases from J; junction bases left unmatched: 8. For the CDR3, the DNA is TGTGCCAGCAGTGACGGCCTTGGACAGGTCTATGGCTACACCTTC. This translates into CASSDGLGQVYGYTF.

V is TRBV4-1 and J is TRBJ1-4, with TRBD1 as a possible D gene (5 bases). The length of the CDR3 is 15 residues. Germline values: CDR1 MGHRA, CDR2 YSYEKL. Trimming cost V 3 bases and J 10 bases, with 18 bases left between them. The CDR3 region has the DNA TGCGCCAGCAGCCATGCGTTGAGGGGATTGGTAAAACTGTTTTTT. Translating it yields CASSHALRGLVKLFF.

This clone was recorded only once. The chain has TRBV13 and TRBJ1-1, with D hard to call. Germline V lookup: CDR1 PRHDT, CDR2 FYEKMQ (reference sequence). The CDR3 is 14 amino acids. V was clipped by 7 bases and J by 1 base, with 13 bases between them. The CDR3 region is CASNYQGPNTEAFF. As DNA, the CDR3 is TGTGCCAGCAATTATCAAGGTCCGAACACTGAAGCTTTCTTT.

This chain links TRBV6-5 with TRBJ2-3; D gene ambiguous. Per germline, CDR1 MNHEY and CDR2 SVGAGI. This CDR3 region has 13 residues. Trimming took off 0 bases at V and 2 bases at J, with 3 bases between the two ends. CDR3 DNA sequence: TGTGCCAGCAGTTACTCTCCCACAGATACGCAGTATTTT. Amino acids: CASSYSPTDTQYF.

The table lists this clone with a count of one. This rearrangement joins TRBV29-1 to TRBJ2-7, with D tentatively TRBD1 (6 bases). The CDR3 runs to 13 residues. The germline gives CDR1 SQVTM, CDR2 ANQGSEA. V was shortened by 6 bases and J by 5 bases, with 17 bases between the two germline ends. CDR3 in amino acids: CSVEAPQGNEQYF. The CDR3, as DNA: TGCAGCGTGGAGGCCCCTCAGGGGAACGAGCAGTACTTC.

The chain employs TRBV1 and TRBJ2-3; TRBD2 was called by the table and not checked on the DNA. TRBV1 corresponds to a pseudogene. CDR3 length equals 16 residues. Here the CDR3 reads CTSSQDLGGGVDTQYF. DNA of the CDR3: TGCACCAGCAGCCAAGATCTTGGGGGAGGGGTAGATACGCAGTATTTT.

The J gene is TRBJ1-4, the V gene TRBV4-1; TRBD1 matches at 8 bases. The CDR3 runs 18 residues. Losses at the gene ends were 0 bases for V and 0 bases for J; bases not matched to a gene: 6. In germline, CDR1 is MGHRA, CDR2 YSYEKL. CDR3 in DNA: TGCGCCAGCAGCCAAGACGGGACAGGAGGCTCAACTAATGAAAAACTGTTTTTT. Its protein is CASSQDGTGGSTNEKLFF.

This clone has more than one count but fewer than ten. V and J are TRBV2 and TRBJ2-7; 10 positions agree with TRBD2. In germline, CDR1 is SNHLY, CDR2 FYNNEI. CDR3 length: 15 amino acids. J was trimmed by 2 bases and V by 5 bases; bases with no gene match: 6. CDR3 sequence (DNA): TGTGCCAGCAGTCCACGGACTAGCGGTCCCTACGAGCAGTACTTC. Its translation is CASSPRTSGPYEQYF. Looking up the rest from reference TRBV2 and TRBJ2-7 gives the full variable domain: EPEVTQTPSHQVTQMGQEVILRCVPISNHLYFYWYRQILGQKVEFLVSFYNNEISEKSEIFDDQFSVERPDGSNFTLKIRSTKLEDSAMYFCASSPRTSGPYEQYFGPGTRLTVT.

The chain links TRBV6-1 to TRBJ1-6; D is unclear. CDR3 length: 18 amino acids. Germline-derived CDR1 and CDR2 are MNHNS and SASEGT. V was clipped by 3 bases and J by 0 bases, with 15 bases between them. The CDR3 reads CASSDPPQASSYNSPLHF. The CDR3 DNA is TGTGCCAGCAGTGACCCTCCCCAGGCTAGCTCCTATAATTCACCCCTCCACTTT.

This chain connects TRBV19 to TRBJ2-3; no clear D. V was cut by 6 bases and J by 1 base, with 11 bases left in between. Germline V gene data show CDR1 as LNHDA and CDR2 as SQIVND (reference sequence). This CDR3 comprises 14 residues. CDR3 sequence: CASSGNGGTDTQYF. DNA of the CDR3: TGTGCCAGTAGCGGCAATGGAGGCACAGATACGCAGTATTTT.